This T cell receptor beta chain was sequenced in a study of T cell responses to AZD1222 COVID-19 vaccine. Findings and caveats of the study: In a largely white British group with more females than males, clonal diversity was possibly underestimated.

V lost 2 bases and J lost 0; bases outside the gene matches: 3. The CDR3 contains 16 residues. The germline gives CDR1 SGHTA, CDR2 FQGTGA. For this clone: Antigen unknown.

Produced via immunoSEQ multiplex PCR; TCRdb's table is partial and in-frame only. The sample holds 90,000 or so clones, 86% seen once. The source of this sequence is an adult in good health. V usage is TRBV7-3 and J usage is TRBJ2-1; the match to TRBD2 covers 8 bases. Sequences were derived from peripheral blood, sampled on day 0 of AZD1222 vaccination. CDR3 in DNA: TGTGCCAGCAGCTTAGATAGCGGGATCTCCTACAATGAGCAGTTCTTC. It specifies CASSLDSGISYNEQFF.